This record concerns one TCR beta chain sequence. Its antigen remains unidentified. Germline V gives CDR1 SGHTA, CDR2 FQGNSA. The V gene lost 6 bases and the J gene lost 0 bases, with 8 bases spanning the gap. This CDR3 comprises 13 residues. Produced via immunoSEQ multiplex PCR; TCRdb's table is partial and in-frame only. This sample has around 11,000 clones; over 70% occur once, and the top ten carry 15% to 20%. At baseline, cycle 4 day 1, and cycle 7 day 1, blood was sampled. The entry originates in a study of OX40 agonist ivuxolimab in advanced cancers. Broader study findings: Relative to CD4+ cells, CD8+ T cells on average had more expanded clones. Clones of CD4+ and CD8+ blood T cells grew by week 6 at doses of 0.1 to 3.0 mg/kg. Compared with others, partial responders at 0.1-3.0 mg/kg displayed clonal expansion among the lowest.

The sample in question was CD4+ or CD8+ T cells sorted from blood, obtained in a trial of the OX40 agonist ivuxolimab. The V call is TRBV7-2, the J call TRBJ2-5; D unclear. The clonotype comes from an adult with an advanced solid tumor such as melanoma, head and neck, liver or kidney cancer. The CDR3 loop is CASRTTNQETQYF. The CDR3 DNA reads as TGTGCCAGCAGGACAACAAACCAAGAGACCCAGTACTTC.